The clone carrying this T cell receptor beta chain occurred many times. No antigen is known for it. The authors built TCR beta libraries using iRepertoire HTBI primers and Arm-PCR of CDR3 regions. One entry per CDR3 protein results from TCRdb running MiXCR on the multiplex PCR reads. The sample holds hundreds of thousands of distinct CDR3 sequences, approximately 22% seen once. These data originate in a study of regulatory T cells in long-lasting Graves disease. Study context: With positive TSH receptor antibodies and over 5 years of antithyroid drugs, Graves' disease was considered persistent. Findings and limits, study-wide: Persistent disease was characterized by preferential usage of TRBV28, TRBJ1-2 and TRBJ2-5.

Time point in this sample: persistent/refractory GD, antithyroid drugs over 5 years with positive TRAb. Scientists built the TCR library using RNA that was extracted from PBMCs. Patients with Graves' disease were diagnosed by American Thyroid Association guidelines. Into tubes containing EDTA, approximately 9 milliliters of peripheral blood were drawn. The CDR3 consists of 12 residues. Germline lookup yields CDR1 MDHEN and CDR2 SYDVKM. Losses at the gene ends were 7 bases for V and 5 bases for J; bases not matched to a gene: 3. Sequenced here: peripheral blood mononuclear cells (PBMCs), sampled when the disease was refractory, from a patient treated with antithyroid drugs. This receptor was taken from a female donor with Graves disease. The rearrangement joins TRBV28 to TRBJ2-7, with TRBD1 matching 9 bases. DNA for the CDR3: TGTGCCAGCACCGGGACAGGGAACGAGCAGTACTTC. It yields the protein CASTGTGNEQYF.